The rows below give T cell receptor beta chains drawn from one sample of a study of shared clonotypes between healthy human individuals. Assay used: immunoSEQ multiplex PCR; TCRdb lists only in-frame clones, some missing. The repertoire holds millions of clones, with about 95% as singletons. Sequenced sample: naive CD4+ T cells sorted from blood. The receptor source for this set is a man between 18 and 29 years old in good health. Each CDR3 is given with its conserved first and last residue. Each record gives: CDR3 DNA, CDR3 protein, D gene, J gene, clone size, V gene. A D gene is named only where the DNA matches it firmly. Clone sizes are given selectively: once, few, many, or a class where the clone is expanded.

TGTGCCAGCTCACAGACTAGGGGCACCGGGGAGCTGTTTTTT	CASSQTRGTGELFF	NA	TRBJ2-2	NA	TRBV18
TGCGCCAGCAGCCAAGGCACGGGACACGGCAATCAGCCCCAGCATTTT	CASSQGTGHGNQPQHF	NA	TRBJ1-5	NA	TRBV4-3
TGTGCCTGGAGTGCAGTAAGGGGGGAGCAGTACTTC	CAWSAVRGEQYF	NA	TRBJ2-7	NA	TRBV30
TGTGCCAGCAGTTCACGGACGCACTACAATGAGCAGTTCTTC	CASSSRTHYNEQFF	NA	TRBJ2-1	once	TRBV6-5
TGTGCCAGCACCCCTGACAGGGGGTTTGGTACTGAAGCTTTCTTT	CASTPDRGFGTEAFF	TRBD1	TRBJ1-1	NA	TRBV27
TGTGCCTGGAGCCACAGAGGCGATGAGCAGTTCTTC	CAWSHRGDEQFF	NA	TRBJ2-1	NA	TRBV30
TGTGCCAGCAAAGGACTAGCGATGGGCACAGATACGCAGTATTTT	CASKGLAMGTDTQYF	TRBD2	TRBJ2-3	NA	TRBV27
TGTGCCAGCAGCCTCCGACTAGCGGGGGGTGGAGAGACCCAGTACTTC	CASSLRLAGGGETQYF	TRBD2	TRBJ2-5	once	TRBV11-3
TGTGCCAGCCGGCCAGAGACAGGGCTTAAGAAGGGTCCTGAAGCTTTCTTT	CASRPETGLKKGPEAFF	TRBD1	TRBJ1-1	NA	TRBV2
TGTGCCAGCAGATCCCAGGGGTTGGGATACGAGCAGTACTTC	CASRSQGLGYEQYF	NA	TRBJ2-7	NA	TRBV6-1
TGTGCCACTCTACCGAGGGGAATGGATAATTCACCCCTCCACTTT	CATLPRGMDNSPLHF	NA	TRBJ1-6	NA	TRBV6-1
TGCGCCAGCAGCCGCCAAAAAGGGGGCAAGAATTCCTACACCGGGGAGCTGTTTTTT	CASSRQKGGKNSYTGELFF	TRBD1	TRBJ2-2	NA	TRBV5-1
TGTGCCAGCAGCGAACCAGGGGGGAGGACTGAAGCTTTCTTT	CASSEPGGRTEAFF	TRBD1	TRBJ1-1	NA	TRBV25-1
TGTGCCGGAGGACAGGGGATTTCTTCACCCCTCCACTTT	CAGGQGISSPLHF	TRBD1	TRBJ1-6	NA	TRBV7-9
TGTGCCAGCAGCTCGCGACTAGATGGGGAGACCCAGTACTTC	CASSSRLDGETQYF	NA	TRBJ2-5	NA	TRBV9
TGCGCCAGCAGCCAAGTTCCAGTCACAGATACGCAGTATTTT	CASSQVPVTDTQYF	NA	TRBJ2-3	NA	TRBV4-1
TGTGCCAGCAGCTTAGCATACGCAGGGTTCTATGGCTACACCTTC	CASSLAYAGFYGYTF	NA	TRBJ1-2	NA	TRBV7-9
TGCAGCGTCCTAACCGGGGGGACTACCATCTCCTACGAGCAGTACTTC	CSVLTGGTTISYEQYF	TRBD2	TRBJ2-7	NA	TRBV29-1
TGTGCCAGCACTAGCGGTTACACCGGGGAGCTGTTTTTT	CASTSGYTGELFF	TRBD2	TRBJ2-2	NA	TRBV25-1
TGTGCCAGCAGTGACTCTCGGTCCGCTGGGGCCGAGCAGTACTTC	CASSDSRSAGAEQYF	NA	TRBJ2-7	NA	TRBV6-4
TGCAGCGCCTACATCGGTTTGGTCGGTGAGCAGTTCTTC	CSAYIGLVGEQFF	NA	TRBJ2-1	once	TRBV29-1
TGCGCCAGCAGCCAAGATCCCGCGGGAGCCCTGTTGGATGAGCAGTTCTTC	CASSQDPAGALLDEQFF	TRBD2	TRBJ2-1	NA	TRBV4-3